The T cell receptor beta chain described here comes from a study of beta chain features in type 1 diabetes. The overall study: Age, gender, cell numbers and subset yield matched between patients and controls. Notes on the study in general: For TCRB rearrangement, an influence of HLA type remained unresolved here.

The authors reverse transcribed all of the isolated RNA, so sequencing captured expressed TCRB transcripts. Only in-frame clones appear in the TCRdb table, and some are missing; sequencing was by immunoSEQ multiplex PCR. The sample holds around 350,000 clones, roughly 12% seen once. A single heparinised draw of about 100 mL on average was taken per donor. Germline V lookup: CDR1 MNHEY, CDR2 SMNVEV (reference sequence). This CDR3 spans 10 amino acids. The V gene lost 8 bases and the J gene lost 4 bases, with 6 bases spanning the gap. Points on this clone: What it binds is unknown.

The chain uses TRBV27 and TRBJ2-7; TRBD2 might be the D (5 bases). This TCR came from a man aged 18 to 30 in good health. Sequencing used naive CD4+ T cells from blood. The CDR3 loop reads CASGRYEQYF. CDR3 sequence (DNA): TGTGCCAGCGGGAGATACGAGCAGTACTTC.